In this sample, the clone carrying this T cell receptor beta chain turned up a few times. Its antigen is not identified. Template came from bulk tumor genomic DNA, at 550 to 700 ng per sample. Collection of several biopsies per primary tumor, spaced far apart, took place during surgery. Those enrolled were patients newly diagnosed with untreated non-small cell lung cancer and undergoing curative surgery. The V gene's germline CDR1 is LNHDA and CDR2 SQIVND (reference sequence). Trimming pared 7 bases from V and 4 bases from J, leaving 17 bases between. The CDR3 is made up of 15 amino acids. This entry belongs to a study of immune heterogeneity within non-small cell lung tumors. Turning to the study itself: In total, the tumors were 4 squamous cell carcinomas, about ten non-squamous carcinomas and 1 not otherwise specified.

Study-wide points: Each patient's tumor sites shared recurring identical dominant CDR3 beta clonotypes, and individual sites also carried their own high-frequency clones. For the most part, the T-cell receptor beta clonotypes present at high frequency were distinct from one individual patient to the next.

Amplifying TCR beta CDR3 involved multiplex PCR carried out with 32 V and 13 J primers. TCRdb re-analysed the multiplex PCR reads in MiXCR, keeping a single row per CDR3 protein. Among 20,000 to 25,000 distinct CDR3 sequences listed, roughly 30% were seen once. This clonotype originated in a man aged 35-49 years with non-small cell lung cancer. V usage is TRBV19 and J usage is TRBJ2-1; D gene ambiguous. The material sequenced was lung tumor tissue. The CDR3 region has the DNA TGTGCCAGTAAGGAAGCCACCGGGCAGTACAATGAGCAGTTCTTC. This codes for CASKEATGQYNEQFF.